Listed below are T cell receptor beta chains from one sample, sequenced in a study of cytotoxic CD8 clonotypes in ibrutinib-treated CLL. This table comes from immunoSEQ multiplex PCR, and its TCRdb copy is limited to in-frame clones, with some not included. The repertoire holds under 200,000 clones, with more than 75% as singletons. This specimen was PBMCs, taken after 12 months of ibrutinib treatment. These receptors originate from a human donor with chronic lymphocytic leukemia. The CDR3 runs from the conserved cysteine through the conserved F or W. D genes are given only for firm matches. Only some rows state a clone size, as once, few, many or a class for expanded clones.

>TRBD1|-|TRBJ2-5|TRBV5-4
CASSLQGGETQYF
TGTGCCAGCAGCCTACAGGGGGGTGAGACCCAGTACTTC
>-|-|TRBJ1-4|TRBV5-1
CASSLEARGEKLFF
TGCGCCAGCAGCTTGGAGGCCAGGGGTGAAAAACTGTTTTTT
>TRBD2|-|TRBJ2-5|TRBV2
CASSQTSGSFQETQYF
TGTGCCAGCAGTCAGACTAGCGGGAGTTTCCAAGAGACCCAGTACTTC
>TRBD2|once|TRBJ2-1|TRBV9
CASSVGGTSGRNEQFF
TGTGCCAGCAGCGTAGGTGGGACTAGCGGAAGAAATGAGCAGTTCTTC
>TRBD1|-|TRBJ2-3|TRBV7-9
CASSLDRGTDTQYF
TGTGCCAGCAGCCTGGACAGGGGGACAGATACGCAGTATTTT
>TRBD1|-|TRBJ1-4|TRBV7-9
CASSFSGTGGEKLFF
TGTGCCAGCAGCTTTTCCGGGACAGGGGGAGAAAAACTGTTTTTT
>TRBD1|-|TRBJ2-3|TRBV9
CASSVGQGTDTQYF
TGTGCCAGCAGCGTAGGACAGGGGACAGATACGCAGTATTTT
>-|-|TRBJ2-7|TRBV28
CASSLRGFSYEQYF
TGTGCCAGCAGTTTGAGGGGGTTCTCCTACGAGCAGTACTTC
>-|once|TRBJ2-2|TRBV6-4
CASSLEGGANTGELFF
TGTGCCAGCAGCCTCGAAGGGGGTGCGAACACCGGGGAGCTGTTTTTT
>-|few|TRBJ1-4|TRBV29-1
CSVQGKGFGEKLFF
TGCAGCGTCCAAGGGAAGGGGTTTGGCGAAAAACTGTTTTTT
>-|few|TRBJ1-5|TRBV6-1
CASSVSSPGLPNQPQHF
TGTGCCAGCAGTGTTTCTAGTCCAGGGCTCCCTAATCAGCCCCAGCATTTT
>-|few|TRBJ1-5|TRBV28
CASSIASQPQHF
TGTGCCAGCAGTATCGCCTCTCAGCCCCAGCATTTT
>-|once|TRBJ1-4|TRBV2
CASRTNEKLFF
TGTGCCAGCAGGACAAATGAAAAACTGTTTTTT
>-|-|TRBJ1-5|TRBV2
CASSERTPNQPQHF
TGTGCCAGCAGTGAAAGGACACCAAATCAGCCCCAGCATTTT
>-|once|TRBJ1-6|TRBV28
CASSQDYMRTVASPLHF
TGTGCCAGCAGTCAGGATTATATGCGGACAGTTGCTTCTCCCCTCCACTTT
>-|-|TRBJ2-7|TRBV28
CASKASEQYF
TGTGCCAGTAAAGCAAGCGAGCAGTACTTC
>TRBD1|-|TRBJ2-7|TRBV4-3
CASSRAGQGGYEQYF
TGCGCCAGCAGCCGAGCCGGACAGGGGGGTTACGAGCAGTACTTC
>TRBD1|-|TRBJ2-7|TRBV28
CASSSITGGEQYF
TGTGCCAGCAGTTCAATCACAGGGGGCGAGCAGTACTTC
>-|few|TRBJ2-1|TRBV10-3
CAIRGLPGGEQFF
TGTGCCATCAGAGGACTCCCCGGCGGTGAGCAGTTCTTC
>TRBD2|-|TRBJ2-7|TRBV19
CASSVVVAGAYEQYF
TGTGCCAGTAGTGTCGTAGTGGCGGGAGCCTACGAGCAGTACTTC
>-|-|TRBJ2-1|TRBV27
CASSPGGGSYNEQFF
TGTGCCAGCAGCCCCGGCGGCGGGTCCTACAATGAGCAGTTCTTC
>-|-|TRBJ2-3|TRBV7-3
CASSLSLAMGTDTQYF
TGTGCCAGCAGCTTATCCCTAGCGATGGGCACAGATACGCAGTATTTT
>-|-|TRBJ1-3|TRBV6-1
CASSRDSGNTIYF
TGTGCCAGCAGTCGGGACTCTGGAAACACCATATATTTT
>-|-|TRBJ2-3|TRBV7-2
CASSSKDTQYF
TGTGCCAGCAGCTCAAAAGATACGCAGTATTTT
>TRBD2|-|TRBJ2-7|TRBV2
CASSPTSGSKRYEQYF
TGTGCCAGCAGTCCTACTAGCGGGAGTAAGAGGTACGAGCAGTACTTC
>-|-|TRBJ1-2|TRBV7-9
CASSGSGQGGGYGYTF
TGTGCCAGCAGCGGTTCGGGGCAGGGCGGAGGCTATGGCTACACCTTC
>-|-|TRBJ1-3|TRBV6-5
CASSYGPSRNTIYF
TGTGCCAGCAGTTACGGACCTTCAAGAAACACCATATATTTT
>TRBD1|-|TRBJ1-5|TRBV19
CASSVQGALQPQHF
TGTGCCAGTAGTGTCCAGGGGGCGCTTCAGCCCCAGCATTTT
>-|-|TRBJ1-1|TRBV11-2
CASSILTGYSNTEAFF
TGTGCCAGCAGCATCCTCACAGGGTACTCAAACACTGAAGCTTTCTTT
>TRBD2|-|TRBJ2-1|TRBV5-4
CASSQLAGGPNEQFF
TGTGCCAGCAGCCAGCTAGCGGGAGGGCCGAATGAGCAGTTCTTC
>-|-|TRBJ1-2|TRBV28
CASSTANYGYTF
TGTGCCAGCAGTACAGCTAACTATGGCTACACCTTC
>-|-|TRBJ2-1|TRBV7-3
CASSPPGFNEQFF
TGTGCCAGCAGCCCCCCAGGATTCAATGAGCAGTTCTTC
>-|-|TRBJ1-2|TRBV7-8
CASSPGRVNYGYTF
TGTGCCAGCAGTCCTGGCAGGGTCAACTATGGCTACACCTTC
>TRBD2|-|TRBJ2-5|TRBV10-3
CATSGTTQETQYF
TGTGCCACATCCGGGACTACCCAAGAGACCCAGTACTTC
>TRBD1|-|TRBJ1-1|TRBV9
CASSVGGQGASNTEAFF
TGTGCCAGCAGCGTAGGGGGACAGGGGGCCTCGAACACTGAAGCTTTCTTT
>TRBD1|-|TRBJ2-2|TRBV28
CASKRDRVDTGELFF
TGTGCCAGCAAGAGGGACAGGGTGGACACCGGGGAGCTGTTTTTT
>-|-|TRBJ2-7|TRBV7-2
CASSLKTVSYEQYF
TGTGCCAGCAGCTTAAAGACAGTCTCCTACGAGCAGTACTTC
>TRBD2|-|TRBJ2-1|TRBV7-8
CASGSGGTYNEQFF
TGTGCCAGCGGCAGCGGGGGGACCTACAATGAGCAGTTCTTC
>-|-|TRBJ2-3|TRBV7-2
CASSLVRGDTQYF
TGTGCCAGCAGCTTAGTTCGGGGGGATACGCAGTATTTT
>TRBD1|-|TRBJ2-3|TRBV19
CASSPRTGGTDTQYF
TGTGCCAGTAGTCCCCGGACAGGGGGGACAGATACGCAGTATTTT
>-|-|TRBJ2-7|TRBV20-1
CSARRLYEQYF
TGCAGTGCTAGGAGGTTATACGAGCAGTACTTC
>-|-|TRBJ2-7|TRBV6-5
CASSYRVSYEQYF
TGTGCCAGCAGTTACAGGGTTTCCTACGAGCAGTACTTC
>-|-|TRBJ2-1|TRBV16
CASSPGIDNEQFF
TGTGCCAGCAGCCCAGGTATTGACAATGAGCAGTTCTTC
>-|-|TRBJ2-5|TRBV5-6
CASNLQETQYF
TGTGCCAGCAACCTTCAAGAGACCCAGTACTTC
>-|-|TRBJ2-1|TRBV7-2
CASSPPGGNEQFF
TGTGCCAGCAGCCCCCCCGGAGGAAATGAGCAGTTCTTC
>-|-|TRBJ2-1|TRBV7-8
CASSLPRRGLYNEQFF
TGTGCCAGCAGCTTACCCCGGCGGGGTCTTTACAATGAGCAGTTCTTC
>-|-|TRBJ2-1|TRBV6-6
CASSWFNEQFF
TGTGCCAGCAGTTGGTTCAATGAGCAGTTCTTC
>-|few|TRBJ1-3|TRBV27
CASSLSGRAGNTIYF
TGTGCCAGCAGTTTATCGGGTAGGGCAGGAAACACCATATATTTT
>-|-|TRBJ2-1|TRBV9
CASSLSIEQFF
TGTGCCAGCAGCCTTAGTATTGAGCAGTTCTTC
>-|-|TRBJ2-7|TRBV11-3
CASSPNSYEQYF
TGTGCCAGCAGCCCAAATTCCTACGAGCAGTACTTC